This is a list of T cell receptor beta chains from one sample in a study of blood T cell repertoires in COVID-19. The repertoire was sequenced with immunoSEQ multiplex PCR; TCRdb's copy has only in-frame clones and lacks some. The table shows about 290,000 clones, with over 85% occurring only once. What was sequenced was peripheral blood. These receptors originate from a woman aged 25 to 39 with COVID-19, enrolled during active disease. The CDR3 runs from the conserved cysteine through the conserved F or W. The D gene is left open where the match is weak. Size values are once, few and many counts, or a class for expanded clones, and some rows have none.

TRBV6-5,TRBJ1-2,.,TRBD1,TGTGCCAGCGCGAACCACCGGGACAGGGTATATGGCTACACCTTC,CASANHRDRVYGYTF
TRBV18,TRBJ2-5,.,.,TGTGCCAGCTCACCACCTAACGGGGGAGAGACCCAGTACTTC,CASSPPNGGETQYF
TRBV5-4,TRBJ2-5,.,.,TGTGCCAGCAGCTTGGTCGGTTCCTTGGAGACCCAGTACTTC,CASSLVGSLETQYF
TRBV3-1/TRBV3-2,TRBJ1-2,.,.,TGTGCCAGCAGCCGTACACGAACGGGACAACCTGGCTACACCTTC,CASSRTRTGQPGYTF
TRBV27,TRBJ2-7,.,.,TGTGCCAGCAGACTACAGGGAATTCCCTACGAGCAGTACTTC,CASRLQGIPYEQYF
TRBV7-9,TRBJ1-2,few,.,TGTGCCAGCAGCTTAGCCGTCGGGGCGGAGGGCTATGGCTACACCTTC,CASSLAVGAEGYGYTF
TRBV20-1,TRBJ2-7,.,TRBD1,TGCAGTGCTCCTACAGGGGTCGAGCAGTACTTC,CSAPTGVEQYF
TRBV3-1/TRBV3-2,TRBJ2-7,.,TRBD2,TGTGCCAGCAGCCCGACCGTGGGCGGGGGGCTCTACGAGCAGTACTTC,CASSPTVGGGLYEQYF
TRBV7-6,TRBJ1-3,.,TRBD1,TGTGCCAGCAGCCCGATAGCGGACAGGGCTCTCGGAAACACCATATATTTT,CASSPIADRALGNTIYF
TRBV7-8,TRBJ2-7,.,.,TGTGCCAGCAGCTCCGGGGGAGCCAGCTACGAGCAGTACTTC,CASSSGGASYEQYF
TRBV5-4,TRBJ1-1,.,.,TGTGCCAGCAGCTTGGGTGATTGGGGGCTTTACACTGAAGCTTTCTTT,CASSLGDWGLYTEAFF
TRBV23-1,TRBJ2-1,.,.,TGCGCCAGCAGTCAGCCGGGGGACGGTAGCGGATTTTACAATGAGCAGTTCTTC,CASSQPGDGSGFYNEQFF
TRBV6-2/TRBV6-3,TRBJ1-5,.,TRBD1,TGTGCCAGCAGTTACTCGCAACAGCGTAGTGGACAGGTTAGCAATCAGCCCCAGCATTTT,CASSYSQQRSGQVSNQPQHF
TRBV13,TRBJ2-7,.,TRBD1,TGTGCCAGCAGCAAGCCGGGACAGATTCAATACGAGCAGTACTTC,CASSKPGQIQYEQYF
TRBV11-2,TRBJ2-7,.,.,TGTGCCAGCAGCTTGGCGGTGGTAGCCTACGAGCAGTACTTC,CASSLAVVAYEQYF
TRBV27,TRBJ2-7,.,TRBD1,TGTGCCAGCAGCTCCCCTTCGGGACAGGGGGTATACGAGCAGTACTTC,CASSSPSGQGVYEQYF
TRBV19,TRBJ2-7,.,TRBD1,TGTGCCAGTAGTATGGGACAGGCCGCCTACGAGCAGTACTTC,CASSMGQAAYEQYF
TRBV3-1/TRBV3-2,TRBJ2-1,.,.,TGTGCCAGCAGCCAATCTCGGAGGGAGCAGTTCTTC,CASSQSRREQFF
TRBV19,TRBJ1-2,.,.,TGTGCCAGTTGGGGCAGGATCCCTAACTATGGCTACACCTTC,CASWGRIPNYGYTF
TRBV30,TRBJ1-5,.,TRBD1,TGTGCCTGGAATCTGGGACAGACCAATCAGCCCCAGCATTTT,CAWNLGQTNQPQHF
TRBV7-2,TRBJ1-5,.,TRBD1,TGTGCCAGCAGCCTCGGACAGGGGGGACAGCCCCAGCATTTT,CASSLGQGGQPQHF
TRBV5-4,TRBJ1-2,once,.,TGTGCCAGCAGCCCTGACACGAACTATGGCTACACCTTC,CASSPDTNYGYTF
TRBV27,TRBJ1-6,.,TRBD1,TGTGCCAGCAGTTTCTCCTCCCGAGGGGGACAGTATAATTCACCCCTCCACTTT,CASSFSSRGGQYNSPLHF
TRBV12-3/TRBV12-4,TRBJ2-7,.,.,TGTGCCAGCAGTTTACCCAGCTCCTACGAGCAGTACTTC,CASSLPSSYEQYF
TRBV5-1,TRBJ2-2,.,.,TGCGCCAGCAGCTTGGCTGTTTCCGGGGAGCTGTTTTTT,CASSLAVSGELFF
TRBV29-1,TRBJ2-5,.,.,TGCAGCGCCGACAGGAACCAAGAGACCCAGTACTTC,CSADRNQETQYF
TRBV15,TRBJ2-5,.,.,TGTGCCACCAGCGGGTTTGGCGTCGGGGAGACCCAGTACTTC,CATSGFGVGETQYF
TRBV7-9,TRBJ1-1,.,.,TGTGCCAGCAGCTCAGGGTTGGGAGGGGGCACTGAAGCTTTCTTT,CASSSGLGGGTEAFF
TRBV29-1,TRBJ2-1,.,TRBD2,TGCAGCGTTGAGGGACTAGCGTACGTCGATGAGCAGTTCTTC,CSVEGLAYVDEQFF
TRBV3-1/TRBV3-2,TRBJ2-5,.,.,TGTGCCAGCAGCCAAGATCTTGAAGAGACCCAGTACTTC,CASSQDLEETQYF
TRBV30,TRBJ1-1,.,.,TGTGCCTGGAGTAATCTCGGTACGACAGAGCAGAACACTGAAGCTTTCTTT,CAWSNLGTTEQNTEAFF
TRBV6-5,TRBJ1-2,.,.,TGTGCCAGCGGCACCTACCCGGGAGTGCTTGGCTACACCTTC,CASGTYPGVLGYTF
TRBV10-1,TRBJ2-3,.,TRBD2,TGCGCCAGCAGTGATAGGAGCGGGGGAACAGATACGCAGTATTTT,CASSDRSGGTDTQYF
TRBV5-1,TRBJ1-2,.,.,TGCGCCAGCAGTTCAGGGGAAGGCTACACCTTC,CASSSGEGYTF
TRBV2,TRBJ2-7,once,TRBD2,TGTGCCAGATCCGGGACTAGCGGGTTCGAGCAGTACTTC,CARSGTSGFEQYF
TRBV4-1,TRBJ2-7,.,TRBD1,TGCGCCAGCAGCCAAGTGATGGGACAGGAGCAGTACTTC,CASSQVMGQEQYF
TRBV27,TRBJ1-5,.,TRBD1,TGTGCCGGAGGCCCCCCGGGACAGGGGGCAGGTCAGCCCCAGCATTTT,CAGGPPGQGAGQPQHF
TRBV28,TRBJ2-5,.,TRBD2,TGTGCCAGCAGTAACCCGGGACTAGCGGGGAAAGAGACCCAGTACTTC,CASSNPGLAGKETQYF
TRBV27,TRBJ1-2,.,TRBD1,TGTGCCAGCAGTTTCGAAGGAGTAGGGGGCCGGGGCTACACCTTC,CASSFEGVGGRGYTF
TRBV27,TRBJ1-1,many,.,TGTGCCAGCAGTTTATGGACGGGGGTCCCTGAAGCTTTCTTT,CASSLWTGVPEAFF
TRBV27,TRBJ2-7,once,.,TGTGCCAGCAGTCAGGGCTGGGGGCCCTACGAGCAGTACTTC,CASSQGWGPYEQYF
TRBV12-3/TRBV12-4,TRBJ2-7,.,.,TGTGCCAGCAGTTTAGCGGGAAGGGGGCAGTACTTC,CASSLAGRGQYF
TRBV27,TRBJ1-2,.,TRBD1,TGTGCCACCAAATCAGGGGGCAGCTATGGCTACACCTTC,CATKSGGSYGYTF
TRBV5-6,TRBJ1-2,once,TRBD1,TGTGCCAGCAGAAGGACAGGAGGGGTAAATGGCTACACCTTC,CASRRTGGVNGYTF
TRBV27,TRBJ1-2,.,.,TGTGCCAGCAGTCCACAGGGCCTTCCCGTCTATGGCTACACCTTC,CASSPQGLPVYGYTF
TRBV7-8,TRBJ2-7,.,TRBD2,TGTGCCAGCAGCCAAGGACTAGCGGGGGGGTCCTACGAGCAGTACTTC,CASSQGLAGGSYEQYF
TRBV4-2,TRBJ1-2,.,.,TGTGCCAGCAGCCAAGAGAGTGGGGCGAGAGGCTATGGCTACACCTTC,CASSQESGARGYGYTF
TRBV6-5,TRBJ1-5,once,.,TGTGCCAGCAGTACAGGGTCGAATCAGCCCCAGCATTTT,CASSTGSNQPQHF
TRBV3-1/TRBV3-2,TRBJ1-6,few,.,TGTGCCAGCAGCCAAGGTACACCCCTCCACTTT,CASSQGTPLHF
TRBV5-1,TRBJ1-1,.,.,TGCGCCAGCAGCTTGGCTTTCGGGGCTGAAGCTTTCTTT,CASSLAFGAEAFF
TRBV27,TRBJ1-1,once,.,TGTGCCAGCAGTCCAGATCCGACAGGAATCAGAACTGAAGCTTTCTTT,CASSPDPTGIRTEAFF
TRBV30,TRBJ1-5,.,TRBD1,TGTGCCTGGAGCTGGTCAGGGGGTAACCAGCCCCAGCATTTT,CAWSWSGGNQPQHF
TRBV25-1,TRBJ2-1,.,.,TGTGCCAGCAGTGGGACAGATAACAATGAGCAGTTCTTC,CASSGTDNNEQFF
TRBV5-1,TRBJ2-7,.,TRBD1,TGCGCCAGCAGCTTGGAACCGGGACAGGGTGCCTACGAGCAGTACTTC,CASSLEPGQGAYEQYF
TRBV25-1,TRBJ2-3,.,.,TGTGCCAGCAGCCTAGTGACAGATACGCAGTATTTT,CASSLVTDTQYF